This T cell receptor beta chain came from a study of T cell responses to AZD1222 COVID-19 vaccine. Trimming cost V 8 bases and J 2 bases; bases outside gene matches: 16. The length of the CDR3 is 19 residues. Germline V lookup: CDR1 LGHDT, CDR2 YNNKEL (reference sequence). The repertoire was sequenced with immunoSEQ multiplex PCR; TCRdb's copy has only in-frame clones and lacks some. The sample has around 190,000 clones; just over 85% are singletons. The genes are TRBV3-1 (or the pseudogene TRBV3-2) and TRBJ1-6; TRBD1 matches at 9 bases. The receptor comes from an adult in good health. This sample comprised peripheral blood, obtained on day 0 of AZD1222 vaccination. DNA for the CDR3: TGTGCCAGCCAGGACAGGGGTCGAGTAGGAATTCCCTATAATTCACCCCTCCACTTT. It is translated as CASQDRGRVGIPYNSPLHF.